The sequence of this T cell receptor beta chain was determined in a study of blood T cell repertoires in COVID-19. Study-wide context: In each case, the material was cDNA or gDNA derived from T cells, B-cell-depleted T cells, or PBMCs.

Method: immunoSEQ multiplex PCR; TCRdb's copy keeps in-frame clones and lacks some. This sample has around 45,000 clones, with just under 70% found just once. The V gene's germline CDR1 is MGHRA and CDR2 YSYEKL. The J segment lost 9 bases and the V segment lost 2 bases, leaving 4 bases of the junction unmatched. The CDR3 covers 14 residues. The specimen sequenced was peripheral blood. V is TRBV4-1 and J is TRBJ2-1; 10 bases are shared with TRBD2. The sequence came from a man at least 80 years old with acute or convalescent COVID-19. CDR3 coding DNA: TGCGCCAGCAGCCAACCTAGCGGGAGATTTGAGCAGTTCTTC. Amino acid sequence: CASSQPSGRFEQFF.